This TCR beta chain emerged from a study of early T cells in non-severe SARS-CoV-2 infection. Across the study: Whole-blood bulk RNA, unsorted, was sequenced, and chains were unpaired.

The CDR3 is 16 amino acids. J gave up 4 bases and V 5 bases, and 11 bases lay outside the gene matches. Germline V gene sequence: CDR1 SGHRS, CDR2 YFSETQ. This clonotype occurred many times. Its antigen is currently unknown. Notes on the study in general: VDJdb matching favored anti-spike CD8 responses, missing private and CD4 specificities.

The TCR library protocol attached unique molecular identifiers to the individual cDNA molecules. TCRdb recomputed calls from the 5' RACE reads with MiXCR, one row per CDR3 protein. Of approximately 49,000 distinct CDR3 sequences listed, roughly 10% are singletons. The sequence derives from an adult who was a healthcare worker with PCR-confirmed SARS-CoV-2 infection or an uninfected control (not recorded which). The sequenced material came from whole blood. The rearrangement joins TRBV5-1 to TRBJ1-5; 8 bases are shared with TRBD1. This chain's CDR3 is CASRVRPGGPNQPQHF. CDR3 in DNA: TGCGCCAGCAGGGTTCGACCAGGGGGCCCAAATCAGCCCCAGCATTTT. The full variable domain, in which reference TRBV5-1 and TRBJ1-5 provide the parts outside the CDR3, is KAGVTQTPRYLIKTRGQQVTLSCSPISGHRSVSWYQQTPGQGLQFLFEYFSETQRNKGNFPGRFSGRQFSNSRSEMNVSTLELGDSALYLCASRVRPGGPNQPQHFGDGTRLSIL.